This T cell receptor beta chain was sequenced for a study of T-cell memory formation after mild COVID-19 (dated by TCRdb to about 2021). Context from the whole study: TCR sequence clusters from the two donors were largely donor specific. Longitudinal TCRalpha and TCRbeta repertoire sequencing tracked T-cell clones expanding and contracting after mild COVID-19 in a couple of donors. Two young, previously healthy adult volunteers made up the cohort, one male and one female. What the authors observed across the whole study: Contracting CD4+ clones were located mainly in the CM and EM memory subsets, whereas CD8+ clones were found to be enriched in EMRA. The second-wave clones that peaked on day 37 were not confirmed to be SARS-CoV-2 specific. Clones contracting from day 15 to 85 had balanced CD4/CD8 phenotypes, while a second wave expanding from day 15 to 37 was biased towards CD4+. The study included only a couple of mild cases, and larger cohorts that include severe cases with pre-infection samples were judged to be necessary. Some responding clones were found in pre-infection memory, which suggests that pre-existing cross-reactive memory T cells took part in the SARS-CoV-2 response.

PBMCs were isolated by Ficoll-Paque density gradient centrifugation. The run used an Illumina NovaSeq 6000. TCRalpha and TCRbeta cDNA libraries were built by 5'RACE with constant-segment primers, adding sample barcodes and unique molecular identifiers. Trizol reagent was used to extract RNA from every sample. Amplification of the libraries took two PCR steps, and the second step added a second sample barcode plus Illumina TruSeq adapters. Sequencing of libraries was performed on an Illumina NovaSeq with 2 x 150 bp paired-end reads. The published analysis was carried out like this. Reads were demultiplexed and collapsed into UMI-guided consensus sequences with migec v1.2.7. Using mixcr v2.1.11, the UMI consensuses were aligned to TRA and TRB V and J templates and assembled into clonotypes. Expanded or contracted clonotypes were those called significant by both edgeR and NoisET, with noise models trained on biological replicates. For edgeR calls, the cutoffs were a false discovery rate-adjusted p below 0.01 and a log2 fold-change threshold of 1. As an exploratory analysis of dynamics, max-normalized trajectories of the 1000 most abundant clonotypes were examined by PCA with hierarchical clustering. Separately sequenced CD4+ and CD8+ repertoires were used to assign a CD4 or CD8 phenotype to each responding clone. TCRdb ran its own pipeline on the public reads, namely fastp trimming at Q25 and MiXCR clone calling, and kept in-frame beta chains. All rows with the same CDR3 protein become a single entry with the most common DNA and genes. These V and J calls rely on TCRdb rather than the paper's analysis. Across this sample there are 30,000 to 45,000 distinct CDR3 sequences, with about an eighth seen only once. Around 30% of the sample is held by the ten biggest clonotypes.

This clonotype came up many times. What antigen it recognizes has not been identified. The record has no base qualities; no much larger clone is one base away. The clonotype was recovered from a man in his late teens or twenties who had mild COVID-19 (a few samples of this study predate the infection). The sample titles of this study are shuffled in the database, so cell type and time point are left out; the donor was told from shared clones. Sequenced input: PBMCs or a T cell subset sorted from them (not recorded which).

CDR3 reads: CASHRGYSNQPQHF. The DNA sequence is TGTGCCAGCCATCGTGGCTATAGCAATCAGCCCCAGCATTTT. Rearrangement joined TRBV12-3 or TRBV12-4 to TRBJ1-5, with no confident D gene call. The V end loses 8 bases and the J end loses 0 bases, and a stretch of 11 bases separates them. Reading from cysteine to phenylalanine, the CDR3 counts 14 amino acids. Kept here is only the CDR3 DNA, which spans 42 bases and is read in frame from base 1.